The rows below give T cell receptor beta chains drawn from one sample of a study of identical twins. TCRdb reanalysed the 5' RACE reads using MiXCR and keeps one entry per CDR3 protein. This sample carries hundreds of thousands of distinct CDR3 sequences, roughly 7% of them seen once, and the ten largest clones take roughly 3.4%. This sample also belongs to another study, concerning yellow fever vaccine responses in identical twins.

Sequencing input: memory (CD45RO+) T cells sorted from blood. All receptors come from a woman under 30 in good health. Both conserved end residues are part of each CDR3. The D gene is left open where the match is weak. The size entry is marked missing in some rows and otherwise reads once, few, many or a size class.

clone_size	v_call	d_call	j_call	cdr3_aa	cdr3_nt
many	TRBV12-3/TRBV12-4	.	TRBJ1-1	CASSPEWSTEAFF	TGTGCCAGCAGCCCAGAATGGAGCACTGAAGCTTTCTTT
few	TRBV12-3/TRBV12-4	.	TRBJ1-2	CASSFRGAEGGYTF	TGTGCCAGCAGCTTCAGGGGCGCTGAGGGTGGCTACACCTTC
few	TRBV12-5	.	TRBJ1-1	CASGLGTKEGGRTEAFF	TGTGCTAGTGGTTTGGGGACGAAAGAAGGGGGGAGGACTGAAGCTTTCTTT
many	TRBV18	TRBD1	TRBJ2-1	CASSRTQGGNEQFF	TGTGCCAGCTCACGCACACAGGGGGGCAATGAGCAGTTCTTC
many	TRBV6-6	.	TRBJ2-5	CASRGSLGETQYF	TGTGCCAGCAGGGGTAGCCTGGGGGAGACCCAGTACTTC
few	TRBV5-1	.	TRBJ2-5	CASSAGVREETQYF	TGCGCCAGCAGCGCAGGGGTTAGGGAAGAGACCCAGTACTTC
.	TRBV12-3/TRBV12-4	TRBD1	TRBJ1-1	CASTLQGHTEAFF	TGTGCCAGCACCCTACAGGGGCACACTGAAGCTTTCTTT
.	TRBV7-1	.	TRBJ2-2	CARSSGSLYTGELFF	TGTGCCAGGAGCTCTGGCAGCCTATACACCGGGGAGCTGTTTTTT
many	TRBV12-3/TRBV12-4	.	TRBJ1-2	CASSFSDRNNYGYTF	TGTGCCAGCAGTTTCTCCGACCGTAATAACTATGGCTACACCTTC
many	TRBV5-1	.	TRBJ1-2	CASSPGDGGLGYGYTF	TGCGCCAGCAGCCCGGGAGACGGTGGTTTGGGCTATGGCTACACCTTC
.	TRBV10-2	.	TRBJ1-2	CASMSWEVDGYTF	TGCGCCAGCATGTCTTGGGAAGTGGATGGCTACACCTTC
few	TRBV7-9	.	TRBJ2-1	CASSLEGGYNEQFF	TGTGCCAGCAGCTTAGAGGGGGGCTACAATGAGCAGTTCTTC
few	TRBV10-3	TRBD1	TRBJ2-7	CATTLDRSSYEQYF	TGTGCCACCACGTTGGACAGGTCGTCCTACGAGCAGTACTTC
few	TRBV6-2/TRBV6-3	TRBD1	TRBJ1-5	CASSYATGQGKPFNQPQHF	TGTGCCAGCAGTTACGCCACGGGACAGGGTAAACCGTTCAATCAGCCCCAGCATTTT
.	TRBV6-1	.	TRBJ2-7	CASSPSRTVRYEQYF	TGTGCCAGCAGTCCCTCCCGAACAGTCCGCTACGAGCAGTACTTC
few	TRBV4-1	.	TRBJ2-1	CASSQDGGYGSYNEQFF	TGCGCCAGCAGCCAAGATGGCGGATATGGCTCCTACAATGAGCAGTTCTTC
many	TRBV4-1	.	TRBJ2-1	CASSQVNLVSYNEQFF	TGCGCCAGCAGCCAAGTGAACTTAGTATCCTACAATGAGCAGTTCTTC
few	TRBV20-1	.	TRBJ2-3	CSAIPRVGGAGDTQYF	TGCAGTGCTATACCCAGGGTCGGGGGCGCGGGAGATACGCAGTATTTT
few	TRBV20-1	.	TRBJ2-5	CSATYSGETQYF	TGCAGTGCAACCTACAGTGGGGAGACCCAGTACTTC
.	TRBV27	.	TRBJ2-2	CASSFRQITGELFF	TGTGCCAGCAGTTTCCGGCAAATTACCGGGGAGCTGTTTTTT
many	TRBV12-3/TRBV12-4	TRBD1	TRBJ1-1	CASSRGGHTEAFF	TGTGCCAGTTCCAGGGGGGGACACACTGAAGCTTTCTTT
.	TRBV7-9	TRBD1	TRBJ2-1	CASSSWTGVNEQFF	TGTGCCAGCAGCTCCTGGACAGGGGTGAATGAGCAGTTCTTC
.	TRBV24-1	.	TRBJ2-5	CATSDLTDGRSETQYF	TGTGCCACCAGTGATTTGACGGACGGTAGAAGCGAGACCCAGTACTTC
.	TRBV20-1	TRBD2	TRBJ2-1	CSATKLAGDSYNEQFF	TGCAGTGCTACCAAACTAGCGGGGGACTCCTACAATGAGCAGTTCTTC
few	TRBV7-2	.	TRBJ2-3	CASRRARDSTDTQYF	TGTGCCAGCAGACGAGCTAGGGATAGCACAGATACGCAGTATTTT
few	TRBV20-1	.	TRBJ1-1	CSAKAANGEAFF	TGCAGTGCCAAAGCGGCCAATGGGGAAGCTTTCTTT
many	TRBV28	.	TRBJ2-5	CASSSHPGGAGETQYF	TGTGCCAGCAGTTCCCATCCTGGGGGCGCCGGAGAGACCCAGTACTTC
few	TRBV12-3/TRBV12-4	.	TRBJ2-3	CASSLHSASTDTQYF	TGTGCCAGCAGTTTACACAGCGCTAGCACAGATACGCAGTATTTT
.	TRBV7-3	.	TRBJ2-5	CASSRQQGETQYF	TGTGCCAGCAGCCGCCAACAGGGAGAGACCCAGTACTTC
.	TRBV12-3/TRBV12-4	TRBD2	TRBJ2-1	CASRRTSGTTNEQFF	TGTGCCAGCAGACGGACTAGCGGGACCACCAATGAGCAGTTCTTC
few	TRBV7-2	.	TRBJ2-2	CARRGRSNTGELFF	TGTGCCAGGAGGGGACGGTCGAACACCGGGGAGCTGTTTTTT
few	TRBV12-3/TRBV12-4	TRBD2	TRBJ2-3	CASSPGLAGRRDTQYF	TGTGCCAGCAGTCCGGGACTAGCGGGACGGAGGGATACGCAGTATTTT
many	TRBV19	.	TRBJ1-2	CASTRRGSFMSGYTF	TGTGCCAGTACTCGGCGGGGCAGCTTCATGTCTGGCTACACCTTC
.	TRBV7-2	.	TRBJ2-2	CASSLVVGANTGELFF	TGTGCCAGCAGCTTAGTAGTGGGGGCGAACACCGGGGAGCTGTTTTTT
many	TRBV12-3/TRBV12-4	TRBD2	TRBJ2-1	CASSYTSGRYNEQFF	TGTGCCAGCAGCTATACTAGCGGGAGGTATAATGAGCAGTTCTTC
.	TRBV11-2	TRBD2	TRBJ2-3	CASSPRLLAGYADTQYF	TGTGCCAGCAGCCCAAGATTACTAGCGGGGTACGCAGATACGCAGTATTTT
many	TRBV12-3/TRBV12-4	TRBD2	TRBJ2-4	CASSPSSGGEAKNIQYF	TGTGCCAGCAGTCCCTCTAGCGGCGGTGAAGCCAAAAACATTCAGTACTTC
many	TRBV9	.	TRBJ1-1	CASSADRGEAFF	TGTGCCAGCAGCGCTGATAGGGGCGAAGCTTTCTTT
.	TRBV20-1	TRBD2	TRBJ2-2	CSARGREYNGELFF	TGCAGTGCTAGAGGGCGGGAGTACAACGGGGAGCTGTTTTTT
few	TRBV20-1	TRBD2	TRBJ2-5	CSATDFTLAGAGETQYF	TGCAGTGCTACCGACTTTACCTTAGCGGGAGCCGGAGAGACCCAGTACTTC
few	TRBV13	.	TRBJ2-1	CASSLSRVNEQFF	TGTGCCAGCAGCTTATCTAGGGTCAATGAGCAGTTCTTC
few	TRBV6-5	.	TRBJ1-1	CASSYSRAGPEAFF	TGTGCCAGCAGTTACTCCAGGGCCGGGCCTGAAGCTTTCTTT
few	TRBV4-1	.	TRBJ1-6	CASSQEPPEAYNSPLHF	TGCGCCAGCAGCCAAGAACCCCCAGAAGCCTATAATTCACCCCTCCACTTT
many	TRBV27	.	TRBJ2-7	CASSPRLESSYEQYF	TGTGCCAGCAGCCCCAGACTAGAATCCTCCTACGAGCAGTACTTC
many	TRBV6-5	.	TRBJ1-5	CASSFQDRNQPQHF	TGTGCCAGCAGTTTTCAGGACCGCAATCAGCCCCAGCATTTT